This T cell receptor beta chain originates from a study of blood T cell repertoires in COVID-19. Authors' methods: Amplification from reference gene primers served as the basis for estimated nucleated cell counts. Method: immunoSEQ multiplex PCR; TCRdb's copy keeps in-frame clones and lacks some. That table supplies the V and J calls and clone size; D and trimming were determined from the DNA. The data contain about 59,000 clones, roughly 85% of them singletons. This CDR3 is 14 amino acids long. The ends lost 4 bases at V and 2 bases at J; junction bases unmatched: 6. Germline CDR1 is SGDLS and CDR2 is YYNGEE.

This clonotype was obtained from a human donor in a cohort sampled during active COVID-19. Sequences were obtained from peripheral blood. The chain couples TRBV9 to TRBJ2-7, with 7 bases lining up with TRBD1. The CDR3, as DNA: TGTGCCAGCAGCCCGACAGGGTGGGCCTACGAGCAGTACTTC. Translated, it gives CASSPTGWAYEQYF.